This TCR beta chain was recorded in a study of blood T cell repertoires in COVID-19. After removal of 7 bases from V and 9 bases from J, the junction contained 6 bases not matched to a gene. The CDR3 sequence is 15 residues long. Per the germline V gene, CDR1 is SNHLY and CDR2 is FYNNEI. How the authors handled the data: Reference gene primers were amplified, and this amplification served to estimate nucleated cell counts. The repertoire was sequenced with immunoSEQ multiplex PCR; TCRdb's copy has only in-frame clones and lacks some. V, J and clone size were drawn from that table, and D and trimming were deduced from the DNA. Of about 150,000 clones listed, about 79% are singletons.

V and J are TRBV2 and TRBJ2-1, with 16 positions matching TRBD2. The sequenced material came from peripheral blood. This TCR derives from a woman aged 50 to 60 with acute or convalescent COVID-19. CDR3 in DNA: TGTGCCAGCAAGACCGGGACTAGCGGGGGGGTTGAGCAGTTCTTC. Protein product: CASKTGTSGGVEQFF. Combining the CDR3 with reference TRBV2 and TRBJ2-1 gives the whole variable domain EPEVTQTPSHQVTQMGQEVILRCVPISNHLYFYWYRQILGQKVEFLVSFYNNEISEKSEIFDDQFSVERPDGSNFTLKIRSTKLEDSAMYFCASKTGTSGGVEQFFGPGTRLTVL.